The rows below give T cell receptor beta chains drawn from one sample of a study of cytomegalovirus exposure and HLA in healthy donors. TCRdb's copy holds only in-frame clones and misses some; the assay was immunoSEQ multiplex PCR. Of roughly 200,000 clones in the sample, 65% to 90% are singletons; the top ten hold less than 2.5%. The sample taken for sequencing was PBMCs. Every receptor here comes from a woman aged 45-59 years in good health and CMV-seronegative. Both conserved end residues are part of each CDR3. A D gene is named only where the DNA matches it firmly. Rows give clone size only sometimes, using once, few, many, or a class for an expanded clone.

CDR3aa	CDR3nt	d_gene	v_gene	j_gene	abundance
CASSLERGTYNEQFF	TGTGCCAGCAGCTTAGAAAGGGGGACCTACAATGAGCAGTTCTTC	.	TRBV7-9	TRBJ2-1	.
CASSQGDRENTEAFF	TGTGCCAGCAGCCAAGGGGACAGGGAGAACACTGAAGCTTTCTTT	TRBD1	TRBV4-2	TRBJ1-1	.
CASSTTSGRYNEQFF	TGTGCCAGTAGTACGACTAGCGGGCGCTACAATGAGCAGTTCTTC	TRBD2	TRBV19	TRBJ2-1	.
CASRPSGSSTDTQYF	TGTGCTTCCCGCCCCTCGGGTTCTAGCACAGATACGCAGTATTTT	.	TRBV28	TRBJ2-3	few
CASSIEGAGNQPQHF	TGTGCCAGTAGTATAGAGGGGGCAGGCAATCAGCCCCAGCATTTT	.	TRBV19	TRBJ1-5	.
CAINSLGQGAGGTEAFF	TGTGCCATCAATAGCTTGGGACAGGGGGCCGGAGGCACTGAAGCTTTCTTT	TRBD1	TRBV10-3	TRBJ1-1	few
CASKLRDRYNYGYTF	TGTGCCAGTAAACTCCGGGACAGATATAACTATGGCTACACCTTC	TRBD1	TRBV28	TRBJ1-2	.
CASLSPRGGAYGYTF	TGTGCCAGCCTCTCTCCCCGGGGGGGGGCGTATGGCTACACCTTC	.	TRBV28	TRBJ1-2	few
CASSDLGGLAGFNEQFF	TGCGCCAGCAGTGACCTTGGGGGGCTAGCGGGGTTTAATGAGCAGTTCTTC	TRBD2	TRBV10-1	TRBJ2-1	.
CASSELAGGRETQYF	TGCGCCAGCAGTGAGTTAGCGGGAGGCAGGGAGACCCAGTACTTC	TRBD2	TRBV10-1	TRBJ2-5	.
CASSLRGLAGEGIYEQYF	TGTGCCAGCAGTTTGAGGGGGCTAGCGGGAGAAGGGATCTACGAGCAGTACTTC	TRBD2	TRBV28	TRBJ2-7	once
CAWSWGYQETQYF	TGTGCCTGGAGTTGGGGCTACCAAGAGACCCAGTACTTC	.	TRBV30	TRBJ2-5	once
CASSRGGSGNTIYF	TGTGCCAGCTCCCGGGGAGGTTCTGGAAACACCATATATTTT	.	TRBV6-5	TRBJ1-3	.
CASSGGLVSDEQYF	TGCGCCAGCAGCGGGGGCCTGGTAAGCGACGAGCAGTACTTC	.	TRBV5-1	TRBJ2-7	.
CASRTGPQGYTF	TGTGCCAGCAGAACAGGGCCGCAGGGCTACACCTTC	.	TRBV27	TRBJ1-2	.
CASSEALGLENYEQYF	TGTGCCAGCAGTGAAGCGCTGGGGCTAGAGAATTACGAGCAGTACTTC	.	TRBV6-1	TRBJ2-7	.
CASSLAPSRSYEQYF	TGTGCCAGCAGCTTGGCACCTTCCAGGTCCTACGAGCAGTACTTC	.	TRBV5-5	TRBJ2-7	.
CASGGQVSNQPQHF	TGTGCCAGTGGGGGACAGGTCAGCAATCAGCCCCAGCATTTT	TRBD1	TRBV19	TRBJ1-5	.
CASSSSSGSSTDTQYF	TGTGCCAGCAGTAGTTCTAGCGGGTCTAGCACAGATACGCAGTATTTT	TRBD2	TRBV27	TRBJ2-3	once
CASSMTGGIQPQHF	TGTGCCAGCAGCATGACAGGGGGTATTCAGCCCCAGCATTTT	TRBD1	TRBV27	TRBJ1-5	.
CASSRGGPGEQYF	TGCGCCAGCAGCCGAGGGGGTCCAGGCGAGCAGTACTTC	.	TRBV5-1	TRBJ2-7	.
CASRPSGTRIDEQFF	TGTGCCAGCAGACCCTCCGGGACTAGGATAGATGAGCAGTTCTTC	TRBD2	TRBV2	TRBJ2-1	.
CASSQDGTSGIDTQYF	TGCGCCAGCAGCCAAGACGGGACTAGCGGGATAGATACGCAGTATTTT	TRBD2	TRBV4-1	TRBJ2-3	.
CASSPRPSSGELFF	TGTGCCAGCTCACCTCGACCCTCTAGCGGGGAGCTGTTTTTT	.	TRBV18	TRBJ2-2	.
CATSRDTGGNQPQHF	TGTGCCACCAGCAGAGATACAGGGGGTAATCAGCCCCAGCATTTT	TRBD1	TRBV15	TRBJ1-5	.
CAWMALGSNYGYTF	TGTGCCTGGATGGCTCTAGGCTCTAACTATGGCTACACCTTC	.	TRBV30	TRBJ1-2	.
CASSLRGGRAWEQYF	TGTGCCAGCAGTTTAAGGGGCGGGAGGGCCTGGGAGCAGTACTTC	TRBD2	TRBV27	TRBJ2-7	.
CASRKALYNEQFF	TGTGCCAGCAGGAAGGCACTATACAATGAGCAGTTCTTC	.	TRBV11-1	TRBJ2-1	.
CASSPNVQGTGEKLFF	TGTGCCAGCTCACCAAACGTACAGGGTACGGGTGAAAAACTGTTTTTT	.	TRBV18	TRBJ1-4	.
CSTKPLSGANVLTF	TGCAGCACCAAGCCACTCTCTGGGGCCAACGTCCTGACTTTC	.	TRBV29-1	TRBJ2-6	.
CAWSGQGQGYNEQFF	TGTGCCTGGAGTGGTCAGGGACAGGGATACAATGAGCAGTTCTTC	TRBD1	TRBV30	TRBJ2-1	.
CASQDSGSRYEQFF	TGCGCCAGCCAGGATAGCGGGAGTCGGTATGAGCAGTTCTTC	TRBD2	TRBV10-2	TRBJ2-1	few
CASSKSRDRGFGGYTF	TGTGCCAGTAGTAAATCGAGGGACAGGGGATTCGGAGGCTACACCTTC	TRBD1	TRBV19	TRBJ1-2	.
CASSVRDTGSYNEQFF	TGTGCCAGCAGCGTCCGGGACACGGGCTCCTACAATGAGCAGTTCTTC	.	TRBV7-2	TRBJ2-1	.
CASMLAGGPADTQYF	TGTGCCAGCATGTTAGCGGGAGGGCCCGCAGATACGCAGTATTTT	TRBD2	TRBV27	TRBJ2-3	.
CAIGLAGAFTDTQYF	TGTGCCATCGGACTAGCGGGAGCCTTCACAGATACGCAGTATTTT	TRBD2	TRBV10-3	TRBJ2-3	once
CASSGTGGEKLFF	TGTGCCAGCAGCGGGACAGGGGGGGAAAAACTGTTTTTT	TRBD1	TRBV7-2	TRBJ1-4	.
CASSHTLAGEIYEQYF	TGCGCCAGCAGCCATACACTAGCGGGGGAAATCTACGAGCAGTACTTC	TRBD2	TRBV4-1	TRBJ2-7	.
CASSLYGTSGAYEQYF	TGCGCCAGCAGCTTGTACGGGACTAGCGGTGCCTACGAGCAGTACTTC	TRBD2	TRBV5-1	TRBJ2-7	.
CASSRSGENYEQYF	TGTGCCAGCAGCCGTAGCGGGGAGAACTACGAGCAGTACTTC	TRBD2	TRBV4-2	TRBJ2-7	.
CAWLTGQGIGEQYF	TGTGCCTGGTTGACCGGACAGGGTATTGGTGAGCAGTACTTC	TRBD1	TRBV30	TRBJ2-5	.
CASSTGYGYTF	TGTGCCAGTAGTACGGGATATGGCTACACCTTC	.	TRBV19	TRBJ1-2	.
CASTAPYRASGYTF	TGTGCCAGTACAGCCCCCTACAGGGCTTCTGGCTACACCTTC	.	TRBV19	TRBJ1-2	.
CASSPGTDYGYTF	TGTGCCAGCTCACCAGGGACAGACTATGGCTACACCTTC	TRBD1	TRBV18	TRBJ1-2	few
CASSLGQGDEQYF	TGTGCCAGCAGTTTAGGACAGGGTGACGAGCAGTACTTC	TRBD1	TRBV28	TRBJ2-7	.
CASSQELISGNTIYF	TGTGCCAGCAGCCAAGAACTGATCTCTGGAAACACCATATATTTT	.	TRBV7-9	TRBJ1-3	once
CASSSGQGASYEQYF	TGTGCCAGCAGTTCCGGACAGGGAGCCTCCTACGAGCAGTACTTC	TRBD1	TRBV28	TRBJ2-7	.
CASSTGTGNNQPQHF	TGTGCCAGCAGCACCGGGACAGGGAACAATCAGCCCCAGCATTTT	TRBD1	TRBV9	TRBJ1-5	.
CASSRPGQAEAFF	TGTGCCAGCAGCCGCCCGGGACAGGCTGAAGCTTTCTTT	TRBD1	TRBV11-2	TRBJ1-1	.